This T cell receptor (beta chain) originates from a study of cytomegalovirus exposure and HLA in healthy donors. Study in general: As an earlier analysis found, some 170 million T cells yielded approximately 100 million unique TCR beta sequences. Study-wide results and caveats: In a later analysis, several top co-occurrence clusters appeared linked to parvovirus B19, influenza, CMV and Epstein-Barr virus. In a later analysis, TCR beta V- and J-gene trimming showed a link to a missense DCLRE1C variant.

Points on this clone: The antigen is unknown.

CDR1 is ENHRY, CDR2 SYGVKD, per germline. The CDR3 length is 16 residues. Trimming stripped 0 bases from V and 5 bases from J, with 17 bases between. The PCR was carried out with 60 Vbeta primers and 13 Jbeta primers. The repertoire was sequenced with immunoSEQ multiplex PCR; TCRdb's copy has only in-frame clones and lacks some. Here the sample spans around 100,000 clones, under 90% being singletons. Healthy people donating bone marrow made up the donors. The receptor comes from a woman aged 70-85 years in good health and CMV-seropositive. Material: PBMCs. The J gene is TRBJ2-7, the V gene TRBV10-3, with D possibly being TRBD2 (5 bases). CDR3 loop: CAISESGGWPPDEQYF. CDR3 in DNA: TGTGCCATCAGTGAGTCTGGCGGGTGGCCCCCCGACGAGCAGTACTTC.